Listed here are 28 T cell receptor beta chains from one sample, sequenced in a study of blood T cell repertoires in COVID-19. Only in-frame clones appear in the TCRdb table, and some are missing; sequencing was by immunoSEQ multiplex PCR. The data contain about 340,000 clones, 88% of them singletons. Sequencing was done on a sample of peripheral blood. The source of these receptors is a woman aged 70-85 years with COVID-19, enrolled during active disease.

This chain uses TRBV28 with TRBJ1-2; D call uncertain. Germline V gene data show CDR1 as MDHEN and CDR2 as SYDVKM. V was clipped by 3 bases and J by 5 bases, with 10 bases between them. This CDR3 has 13 amino acids. CDR3 DNA: TGTGCCAGCAGTTTCATTGGAGCTTATGGCTACACCTTC. Its translation: CASSFIGAYGYTF.

J is TRBJ2-2 and V is TRBV19, with D perhaps matching TRBD2 (6 bases). CDR3 length: 15 residues. Deletions cut 3 bases from V and 4 bases from J, with 12 bases between. CDR1 and CDR2 from the germline V gene are LNHDA and SQIVND (reference sequence). CDR3 loop: CASSMVGGATGELFF. CDR3 bases: TGTGCCAGTAGTATGGTTGGCGGGGCCACCGGGGAGCTGTTTTTT. The full variable domain, with the rest looked up from reference TRBV19 and TRBJ2-2, is DGGITQSPKYLFRKEGQNVTLSCEQNLNHDAMYWYRQDPGQGLRLIYYSQIVNDFQKGDIAEGYSVSREKKESFPLTVTSAQKNPTAFYLCASSMVGGATGELFFGEGSRLTVL.

The chain employs TRBV12-3 or TRBV12-4 and TRBJ2-5; D is uncertain. V lost 1 base to trimming and J lost 6 bases, with 9 bases between them. The CDR3 totals 13 residues. CDR3 protein: CASSLVLRQTQYF. The CDR3 DNA sequence: TGTGCCAGCAGTTTAGTTCTACGTCAGACCCAGTACTTC.

This chain connects TRBV27 to TRBJ2-4; the match to TRBD1 covers 10 bases. There are 16 residues in the CDR3. V shed 6 bases, J shed 5 bases, and the junction held 10 bases outside the gene matches. CDR1 MNHEY and CDR2 SMNVEV come from the germline V gene (reference sequence). CDR3 in DNA: TGTGCCAGCAGACTGGGGCGCGGGACAGGGGAAAACATTCAGTACTTC. Translating gives CASRLGRGTGENIQYF.

The chain combines TRBV29-1 with TRBJ1-4; TRBD1 matches at 7 bases. Germline V gene data show CDR1 as SQVTM and CDR2 as ANQGSEA. The CDR3 is made up of 16 amino acids. V trimming: 5 bases; J trimming: 0 bases; junction bases outside the gene matches: 9. The CDR3 nucleotides read TGCAGCGTTCGTAACAGGGGCCTTTCAACTAATGAAAAACTGTTTTTT. Its translation: CSVRNRGLSTNEKLFF.

The chain uses TRBV4-1 and TRBJ2-5; TRBD2 might be the D (7 bases). Trimming left V 4 bases short and J 5 bases short, with 17 bases between. This CDR3 contains 15 residues. Germline CDR1 is MGHRA and CDR2 is YSYEKL. The CDR3 DNA sequence: TGCGCCAGCAGCCGCGGATCGGGGGGCCTGGAGACCCAGTACTTC. This encodes CASSRGSGGLETQYF.

The V gene is TRBV6-5, the J gene TRBJ2-2; a weak D match, TRBD2 (5 bases). Germline V CDR1 and CDR2: MNHEY, SVGAGI. The CDR3 covers 15 residues. V gave up 5 bases and J gave up 1 base, with 11 bases separating them. The CDR3 sequence is CASSPGVGNTGELFF. In DNA, the CDR3 is TGTGCCAGCAGTCCCGGGGTGGGGAACACCGGGGAGCTGTTTTTT.

V usage is TRBV27 and J usage is TRBJ1-1; 7 nucleotides match TRBD1. The CDR3 runs 14 residues. Germline V gene data show CDR1 as MNHEY and CDR2 as SMNVEV (reference sequence). After removal of 0 bases from V and 9 bases from J, the junction contained 7 bases not matched to a gene. In DNA, the CDR3 is TGTGCCAGCAGTTTATCGAAGACAGGGTTAAAAGCTTTCTTT. Translating it yields CASSLSKTGLKAFF.

V gene TRBV7-9 combines with J gene TRBJ2-3, with D possibly matching TRBD2 (5 bases). The length of the CDR3 is 12 residues. V was shortened by 8 bases and J by 2 bases, with 8 bases between the two germline ends. Germline V gene data show CDR1 as SEHNR and CDR2 as FQNEAQ (reference sequence). The CDR3 coding sequence is TGTGCCAGCCGGGGATACACAGATACGCAGTATTTT. Its protein is CASRGYTDTQYF.

This clone appeared a few times. As DNA, the CDR3 is TGTGCCAGCACCACTAGCAACGGGGAGCTGTTTTTT. This codes for CASTTSNGELFF. V is TRBV27 and J is TRBJ2-2; TRBD2 is a possible D gene (6 bases). The CDR3 has 12 amino acids. Trimming removed 7 bases at V and 7 bases at J, with 10 bases between. CDR1 is MNHEY and CDR2 is SMNVEV in the germline V gene (reference sequence).

The rearrangement joins TRBV2 to TRBJ1-1; the D gene is possibly TRBD1 (6 bases). Trimming removed 8 bases from V and 0 bases from J, with 10 bases in between. Germline lookup yields CDR1 SNHLY and CDR2 FYNNEI. The CDR3 length is 13 residues. The CDR3 DNA follows: TGTGCCAGCGGCGGACAGCTGAACACTGAAGCTTTCTTT. Translation gives CASGGQLNTEAFF.

V is TRBV21-1 and J is TRBJ1-1; the D call TRBD1 from the table was never checked on the DNA. TRBV21-1 is a pseudogene segment. The CDR3 spans 13 residues. DNA of the CDR3: TGTGCCAGCATCAGAAGGGGGAACACTGAAGCTTTCTTT. The encoded protein is CASIRRGNTEAFF.

This chain connects TRBV7-9 to TRBJ2-5; TRBD2 matches 9 bases. Germline CDR1 reads SEHNR; CDR2 reads FQNEAQ (reference sequence). This CDR3 is 15 amino acids long. Trimming took 0 bases from V and 4 from J; bases not matched to a gene: 3. CDR3 coding DNA: TGTGCCAGCAGCTTAGCACGACTAGCGGTAGAGACCCAGTACTTC. This gives the protein CASSLARLAVETQYF.

The V and J genes are TRBV4-2 and TRBJ1-2; a possible D gene is TRBD1 (6 bases). Germline-derived CDR1 and CDR2 are LGHNA and YNFKEQ. CDR3 length: 14 residues. The V and J ends lost 3 bases and 6 bases respectively, with 14 bases between them. The CDR3 DNA reads as TGTGCCAGCAGCCAGGGGACAATATTTGATGGCTACACCTTC. Amino acid sequence: CASSQGTIFDGYTF.

For the CDR3, the DNA is TGTGCCAGCAGCCGTTACACAGATACGCAGTATTTT. This codes for CASSRYTDTQYF. The genes are TRBV12-3 or TRBV12-4 and TRBJ2-3; D gene unclear. With 6 bases removed from V and 2 bases from J, the gap between germline ends came to 6 bases. The CDR3 consists of 12 residues.

Written as DNA, the CDR3 is TGTGCCTGGACGACACAGGGGGGGGACACTGAAGCTTTCTTT. Translation gives CAWTTQGGDTEAFF. The chain uses TRBV30 and TRBJ1-1; 8 positions match TRBD1. Losses at the gene ends were 4 bases for V and 3 bases for J; bases not matched to a gene: 7. In germline, CDR1 is GTSNPN, CDR2 SVGIG (reference sequence). The CDR3 length is 14 residues. The variable domain in full, completed from reference TRBV30 and TRBJ1-1, reads SQTIHQWPATLVQPVGSPLSLECTVEGTSNPNLYWYRQAAGRGLQLLFYSVGIGQISSEVPQNLSASRPQDRQFILSSKKLLLSDSGFYLCAWTTQGGDTEAFFGQGTRLTVV.

This clone was counted only a few times. This sequence joins TRBV5-8 and TRBJ2-5; D remains unclear. V lost 2 bases and J 5 bases, leaving 4 bases between the germline ends. The CDR3 extends over 11 amino acids. Germline loops: CDR1 SGHTS, CDR2 YDEGEE. This chain's CDR3 is CASSFYETQYF. In DNA form, the CDR3 reads TGTGCCAGCAGCTTCTATGAGACCCAGTACTTC.

The chain uses TRBV24-1 and TRBJ2-5; TRBD1 aligns across 11 bases. With V trimmed by 8 bases and J by 1 base, 11 bases remained unmatched. CDR1 KGHDR and CDR2 SFDVKD come from the germline V gene. The CDR3 consists of 17 residues. Here the CDR3 DNA reads TGTGCCACCAACAAATCCGCCGGGACAGGGGGCCAAGAGACCCAGTACTTC. Its protein product is CATNKSAGTGGQETQYF.

The J gene is TRBJ1-1, the V gene TRBV2; 8 bases align to TRBD1. Germline V gives CDR1 SNHLY, CDR2 FYNNEI. This CDR3 has 14 residues. The ends lost 6 bases at V and 7 bases at J; junction bases unmatched: 10. For the CDR3, the DNA is TGTGCCAGCAGAACAACTAACGACAGGGGTGAAGCTTTCTTT. Translating it yields CASRTTNDRGEAFF. The entire variable domain, with the rest obtained from reference TRBV2 and TRBJ1-1, is as follows: EPEVTQTPSHQVTQMGQEVILRCVPISNHLYFYWYRQILGQKVEFLVSFYNNEISEKSEIFDDQFSVERPDGSNFTLKIRSTKLEDSAMYFCASRTTNDRGEAFFGQGTRLTVV.

V usage is TRBV19 and J usage is TRBJ2-1; maybe TRBD2 (5 bases). The CDR3 totals 15 residues. Looked up from germline, CDR1 is LNHDA and CDR2 is SQIVND (reference sequence). V was shortened by 2 bases and J by 7 bases, with 15 bases between the two germline ends. The DNA for the CDR3 is TGTGCCAGTAGTATAAGCGGTTACCGCGGAAATGAGCAGTTCTTC. It translates to CASSISGYRGNEQFF.

This chain links TRBV29-1 with TRBJ2-1; 8 bases line up with TRBD1. CDR1 is SQVTM, CDR2 ANQGSEA, per germline. V was pared by 3 bases and J by 8 bases, with 9 bases of the junction left unmatched. The CDR3 is made up of 14 amino acids. The CDR3: CSVEDRDRGYEQFF. CDR3 nucleotide sequence: TGCAGCGTTGAGGACCGAGACAGGGGCTATGAGCAGTTCTTC.

Note on this clone: Different DNA sequences within this sample yield the same CDR3. This chain uses TRBV5-1 with TRBJ1-5; TRBD1 matches 8 bases. The CDR3 has 15 amino acids. Per the germline V gene, CDR1 is SGHRS and CDR2 is YFSETQ. V lost 4 bases, J lost 0 bases, and 3 bases stayed unmatched. The CDR3 DNA reads as TGCGCCAGCAGCCTACAGGGGGATAGCAATCAGCCCCAGCATTTT. Protein: CASSLQGDSNQPQHF.

The genes are TRBV10-3 and TRBJ1-4; 7 nucleotides match TRBD1. V shed 3 bases, J shed 8 bases, and the junction held 9 bases outside the gene matches. Germline V CDR1 and CDR2: ENHRY, SYGVKD. The CDR3 has 15 amino acids. CDR3 sequence (DNA): TGTGCCATCAGTGAATCAGGGGGGCCTGGAGAAAAACTGTTTTTT. Translated: CAISESGGPGEKLFF.

J is TRBJ2-7 and V is TRBV7-9, with D possibly matching TRBD1 (6 bases). CDR1 is SEHNR and CDR2 is FQNEAQ in the germline V gene (reference sequence). This CDR3 is built from 13 residues. V was cut by 1 base and J by 3 bases, with 7 bases left in between. In DNA form, the CDR3 reads TGTGCCAGCAGCTTAGTAGGGGGCTACGAGCAGTACTTC. Protein product: CASSLVGGYEQYF. Based on the CDR3 plus reference TRBV7-9 and TRBJ2-7, the full variable domain is DTGVSQNPRHKITKRGQNVTFRCDPISEHNRLYWYRQTLGQGPEFLTYFQNEAQLEKSRLLSDRFSAERPKGSFSTLEIQRTEQGDSAMYLCASSLVGGYEQYFGPGTRLTVT.

The table lists this clone with a few counts. The rearrangement links TRBV7-9 to TRBJ2-5; 11 bases agree with TRBD2. V gave up 5 bases and J gave up 3 bases; unmatched junction bases: 2. The CDR3 runs 14 residues. From germline, CDR1 is SEHNR and CDR2 FQNEAQ (reference sequence). The CDR3 coding sequence is TGTGCCAGCAGCCTACTAGCGGGGGAAGAGACCCAGTACTTC. Protein sequence: CASSLLAGEETQYF. Drawing the rest from reference TRBV7-9 and TRBJ2-5, the complete variable domain is DTGVSQNPRHKITKRGQNVTFRCDPISEHNRLYWYRQTLGQGPEFLTYFQNEAQLEKSRLLSDRFSAERPKGSFSTLEIQRTEQGDSAMYLCASSLLAGEETQYFGPGTRLLVL.

The count of this clone is one. This sequence joins TRBV28 and TRBJ1-1, with 11 bases matching TRBD1. Germline V lookup: CDR1 MDHEN, CDR2 SYDVKM. There are 17 residues in the CDR3. Unmatched junction bases numbered 9, after V lost 5 bases and J lost 1 base. This CDR3 reads CASSPRTGGVKNTEAFF. CDR3 coding DNA: TGTGCCAGCAGTCCTCGGACAGGGGGCGTCAAGAACACTGAAGCTTTCTTT.

This rearrangement joins TRBV24-1 to TRBJ2-7; D is unresolved. V lost 5 bases to trimming and J lost 0 bases, with 7 bases between them. This CDR3 has 13 residues. Germline V gene lookup returns CDR1 KGHDR and CDR2 SFDVKD. The chain's CDR3 is CATSGPNSYEQYF. CDR3 bases: TGTGCCACCAGTGGGCCGAACTCCTACGAGCAGTACTTC.

The chain recombines TRBV30 with TRBJ2-1; TRBD2 matches 10 bases. CDR3 length: 16 amino acids. Germline V lookup: CDR1 GTSNPN, CDR2 SVGIG (reference sequence). V trimming: 0 bases; J trimming: 4 bases; junction bases outside the gene matches: 6. The CDR3 bases are TGTGCCTGGAGTGTAGTTGCTAGCGGGGGATACAATGAGCAGTTCTTC. This gives the protein CAWSVVASGGYNEQFF.